This T cell receptor (beta chain) comes out of a study of T cell responses to AZD1222 COVID-19 vaccine. Trimming removed 0 bases from V and 2 bases from J, with 10 bases in between. Germline V gives CDR1 LNHNV, CDR2 YYDKDF (reference sequence). The CDR3 loop spans 15 amino acids. Sequencing was performed with immunoSEQ multiplex PCR; in TCRdb, only in-frame clones are kept and a portion is missing. Here the sample spans some 170,000 clones, around nine tenths being singletons. The sample was peripheral blood, taken on day 0 of AZD1222 vaccination. This chain connects TRBV15 to TRBJ1-2; D unclear. This clonotype was sampled from an adult in good health. The CDR3 bases are TGTGCCACCAGCAGAGATAGAGGGCGGAACTATGGCTACACCTTC. Its translation: CATSRDRGRNYGYTF.